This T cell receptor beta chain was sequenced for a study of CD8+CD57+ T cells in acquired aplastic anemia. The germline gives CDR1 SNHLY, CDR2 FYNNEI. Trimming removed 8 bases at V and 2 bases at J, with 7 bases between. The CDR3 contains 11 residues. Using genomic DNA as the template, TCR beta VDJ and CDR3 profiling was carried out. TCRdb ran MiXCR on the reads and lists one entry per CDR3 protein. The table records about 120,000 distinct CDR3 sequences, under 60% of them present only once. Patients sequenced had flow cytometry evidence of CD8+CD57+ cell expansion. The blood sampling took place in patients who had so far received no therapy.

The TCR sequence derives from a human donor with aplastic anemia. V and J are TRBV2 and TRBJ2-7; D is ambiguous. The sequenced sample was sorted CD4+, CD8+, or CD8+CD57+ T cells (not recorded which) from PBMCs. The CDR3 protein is CASLLTYEQYF. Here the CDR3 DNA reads TGTGCCAGCCTGCTAACCTACGAGCAGTACTTC.